This is a list of T cell receptor beta chains from one sample in a study of T cells after yellow fever vaccination. TCRdb reanalysed the 5' RACE reads using MiXCR and keeps one entry per CDR3 protein. Found here are about 580,000 distinct CDR3 sequences, 17% of them singletons; the top ten hold 15% to 20%. The sample was PBMCs, taken about 5 days after the first yellow fever vaccination. All receptors come from a young man who received the YFV17D yellow fever vaccine. Both conserved end residues are part of each CDR3. Each record gives: J gene, D gene, clone size, V gene, CDR3 protein, CDR3 DNA. A D gene is named only where the DNA matches it firmly. Clone size is shown for a subset of rows, as once, few, many or a class of expanded clone.

TRBJ1-2 | TRBD1 | NA | TRBV20-1 | CSAGTGVIYGYTF | TGCAGTGCGGGGACAGGGGTGATCTATGGCTACACCTTC
TRBJ2-1 | TRBD2 | few | TRBV5-6 | CASSPRTSGGIYNEQFF | TGTGCCAGCAGTCCTAGGACTAGCGGGGGGATATACAATGAGCAGTTCTTC
TRBJ1-1 | NA | few | TRBV15 | CATRGDLNTEAFF | TGTGCCACCAGGGGCGATCTGAACACTGAAGCTTTCTTT
TRBJ2-7 | NA | NA | TRBV5-1 | CASSLNPSGSHEQYF | TGCGCCAGCAGCTTGAACCCCTCAGGGTCCCACGAGCAGTACTTC
TRBJ1-3 | NA | few | TRBV9 | CASSDQSKISGNTIYF | TGTGCCAGCAGCGATCAGAGTAAAATCTCTGGAAACACCATATATTTT
TRBJ1-6 | TRBD1 | NA | TRBV7-9 | CASSFRRDRGGSPLHF | TGTGCCAGCAGCTTTCGTCGGGACAGGGGAGGCTCACCCCTCCACTTT
TRBJ1-1 | NA | many | TRBV4-3 | CASSQDRGRGTEAFF | TGCGCCAGCAGCCAAGATCGGGGTCGGGGCACTGAAGCTTTCTTT
TRBJ2-1 | TRBD2 | NA | TRBV6-1 | CASSLRLGGENNEQFF | TGTGCCAGCAGCCTGCGACTGGGAGGGGAGAACAATGAGCAGTTCTTC
TRBJ2-2 | TRBD1 | once | TRBV6-2/TRBV6-3 | CASSYGTGITGELFF | TGTGCCAGCAGTTACGGGACAGGGATCACCGGGGAGCTGTTTTTT
TRBJ1-6 | NA | few | TRBV20-1 | CSATGPYNSPLHF | TGCAGTGCTACAGGTCCTTATAATTCACCCCTCCACTTT
TRBJ2-5 | TRBD1 | few | TRBV13 | CASSLILTGKIETQYF | TGTGCCAGCAGCTTAATACTGACAGGGAAGATAGAGACCCAGTACTTC
TRBJ2-7 | NA | NA | TRBV4-1 | CASSQGGRANEQYF | TGCGCCAGCAGCCAGGGGGGTAGGGCTAACGAGCAGTACTTC
TRBJ2-3 | NA | few | TRBV18 | CASSIPGGRDTQYF | TGTGCCAGCTCCATACCAGGGGGGCGAGATACGCAGTATTTT
TRBJ2-2 | NA | few | TRBV12-3/TRBV12-4 | CASSQRRGNTGELFF | TGTGCCAGCAGTCAACGGAGGGGGAACACCGGGGAGCTGTTTTTT
TRBJ1-1 | TRBD1 | NA | TRBV10-3 | CAITGQGEAFF | TGTGCCATCACTGGACAGGGTGAAGCTTTCTTT
TRBJ1-1 | NA | few | TRBV6-4 | CASSDPSGKNTEAFF | TGTGCCAGCAGTGACCCCTCCGGGAAGAACACTGAAGCTTTCTTT
TRBJ2-1 | TRBD2 | few | TRBV18 | CASSPVLAGGPNEQFF | TGTGCCAGCTCACCAGTTCTAGCGGGGGGGCCCAATGAGCAGTTCTTC
TRBJ1-2 | NA | NA | TRBV6-2/TRBV6-3 | CASTPFELYGYTF | TGTGCCAGCACCCCGTTTGAACTCTATGGCTACACCTTC
TRBJ2-3 | TRBD1 | NA | TRBV7-2 | CASSPGQGSQYF | TGTGCCAGCAGCCCAGGACAGGGTTCGCAGTATTTT
TRBJ1-4 | TRBD1 | few | TRBV28 | CASSRRDSYNEKLFF | TGTGCCAGCAGTCGTAGGGACAGTTATAATGAAAAACTGTTTTTT